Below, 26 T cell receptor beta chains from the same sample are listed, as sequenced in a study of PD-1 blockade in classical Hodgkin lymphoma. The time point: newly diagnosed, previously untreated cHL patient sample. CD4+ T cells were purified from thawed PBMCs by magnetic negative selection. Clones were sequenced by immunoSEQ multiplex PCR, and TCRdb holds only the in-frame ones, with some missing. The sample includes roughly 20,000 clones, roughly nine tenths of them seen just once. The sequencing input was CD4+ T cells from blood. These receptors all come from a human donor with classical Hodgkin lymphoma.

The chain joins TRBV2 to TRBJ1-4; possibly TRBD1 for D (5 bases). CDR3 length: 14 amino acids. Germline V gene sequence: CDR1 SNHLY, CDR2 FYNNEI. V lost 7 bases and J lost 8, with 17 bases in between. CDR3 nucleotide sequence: TGTGCCAGCACGCCCCAGGGTATTAGGGAAAAACTGTTTTTT. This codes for CASTPQGIREKLFF.

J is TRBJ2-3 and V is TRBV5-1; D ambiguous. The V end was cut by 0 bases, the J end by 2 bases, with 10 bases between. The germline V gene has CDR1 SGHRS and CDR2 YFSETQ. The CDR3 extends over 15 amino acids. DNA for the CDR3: TGCGCCAGCAGCTTGGACCCCTCGTCCACAGATACGCAGTATTTT. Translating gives CASSLDPSSTDTQYF. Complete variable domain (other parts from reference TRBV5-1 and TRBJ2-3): KAGVTQTPRYLIKTRGQQVTLSCSPISGHRSVSWYQQTPGQGLQFLFEYFSETQRNKGNFPGRFSGRQFSNSRSEMNVSTLELGDSALYLCASSLDPSSTDTQYFGPGTRLTVL.

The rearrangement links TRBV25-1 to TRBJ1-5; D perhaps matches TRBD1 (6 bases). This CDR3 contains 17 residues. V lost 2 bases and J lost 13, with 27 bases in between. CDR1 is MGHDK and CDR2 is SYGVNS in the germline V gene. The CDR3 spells CASSEGRGAVRDLVQHF. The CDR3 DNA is TGTGCCAGCAGTGAAGGGAGGGGGGCAGTGAGGGACCTTGTGCAGCATTTT. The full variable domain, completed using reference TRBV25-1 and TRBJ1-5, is EADIYQTPRYLVIGTGKKITLECSQTMGHDKMYWYQQDPGMELHLIHYSYGVNSTEKGDLSSESTVSRIRTEHFPLTLESARPSHTSQYLCASSEGRGAVRDLVQHFGDGTRLSIL.

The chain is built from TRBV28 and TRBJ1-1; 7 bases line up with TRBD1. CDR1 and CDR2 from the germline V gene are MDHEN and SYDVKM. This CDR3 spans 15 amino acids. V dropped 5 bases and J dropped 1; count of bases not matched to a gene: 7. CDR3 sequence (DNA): TGTGCCAGCAGTCGGACAGGCTTGCCGAACACTGAAGCTTTCTTT. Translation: CASSRTGLPNTEAFF.

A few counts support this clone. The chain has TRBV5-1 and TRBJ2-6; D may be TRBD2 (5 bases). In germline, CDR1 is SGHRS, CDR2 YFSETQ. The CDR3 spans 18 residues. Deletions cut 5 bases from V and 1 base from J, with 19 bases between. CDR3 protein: CASSRAGVYESGANVLTF. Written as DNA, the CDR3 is TGCGCCAGCAGTAGGGCCGGGGTTTATGAATCTGGGGCCAACGTCCTGACTTTC. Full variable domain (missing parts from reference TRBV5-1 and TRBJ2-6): KAGVTQTPRYLIKTRGQQVTLSCSPISGHRSVSWYQQTPGQGLQFLFEYFSETQRNKGNFPGRFSGRQFSNSRSEMNVSTLELGDSALYLCASSRAGVYESGANVLTFGAGSRLTVL.

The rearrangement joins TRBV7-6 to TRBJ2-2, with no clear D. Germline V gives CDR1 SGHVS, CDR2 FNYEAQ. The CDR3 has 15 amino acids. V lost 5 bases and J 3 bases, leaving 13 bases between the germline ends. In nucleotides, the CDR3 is TGTGCCAGCAGCCTCCAAAACACGGACACCGGGGAGCTGTTTTTT. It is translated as CASSLQNTDTGELFF.

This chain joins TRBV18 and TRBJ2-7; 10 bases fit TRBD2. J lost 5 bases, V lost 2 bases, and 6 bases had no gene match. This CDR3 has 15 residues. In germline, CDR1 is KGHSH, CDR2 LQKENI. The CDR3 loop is CASSPSGLAFHEQYF. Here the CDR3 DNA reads TGTGCCAGCTCACCATCGGGACTAGCGTTCCACGAGCAGTACTTC.

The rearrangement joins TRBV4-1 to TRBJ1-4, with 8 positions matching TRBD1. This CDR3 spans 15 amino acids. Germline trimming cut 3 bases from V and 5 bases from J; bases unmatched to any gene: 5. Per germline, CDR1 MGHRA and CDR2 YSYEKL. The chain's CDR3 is CASSQGGTGNEKLFF. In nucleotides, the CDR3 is TGCGCCAGCAGCCAGGGCGGGACAGGAAATGAAAAACTGTTTTTT.

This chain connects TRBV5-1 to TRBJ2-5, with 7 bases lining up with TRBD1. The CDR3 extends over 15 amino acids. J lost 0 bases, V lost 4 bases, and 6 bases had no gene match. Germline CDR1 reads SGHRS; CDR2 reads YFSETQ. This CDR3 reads CASSTLTGNQETQYF. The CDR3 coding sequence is TGCGCCAGCAGCACCCTGACAGGGAACCAAGAGACCCAGTACTTC.

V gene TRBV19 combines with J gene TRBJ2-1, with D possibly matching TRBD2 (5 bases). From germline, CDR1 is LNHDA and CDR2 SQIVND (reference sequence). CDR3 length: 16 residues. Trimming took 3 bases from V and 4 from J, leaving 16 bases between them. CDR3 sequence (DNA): TGTGCCAGTAGTATGGGTCCGGAGGTAGGGTACAATGAGCAGTTCTTC. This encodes CASSMGPEVGYNEQFF. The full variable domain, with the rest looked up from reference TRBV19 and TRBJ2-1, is DGGITQSPKYLFRKEGQNVTLSCEQNLNHDAMYWYRQDPGQGLRLIYYSQIVNDFQKGDIAEGYSVSREKKESFPLTVTSAQKNPTAFYLCASSMGPEVGYNEQFFGPGTRLTVL.

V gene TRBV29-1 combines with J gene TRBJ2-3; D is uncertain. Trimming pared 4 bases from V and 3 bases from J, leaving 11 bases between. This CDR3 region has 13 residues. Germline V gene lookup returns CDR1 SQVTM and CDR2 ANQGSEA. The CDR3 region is CSVVTGRTDTQYF. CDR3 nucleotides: TGCAGCGTTGTAACGGGCAGAACAGATACGCAGTATTTT.

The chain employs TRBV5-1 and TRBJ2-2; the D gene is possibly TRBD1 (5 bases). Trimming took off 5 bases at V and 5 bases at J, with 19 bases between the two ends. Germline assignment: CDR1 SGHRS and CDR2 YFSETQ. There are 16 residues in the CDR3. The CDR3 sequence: CASRLVQGRWTGELFF. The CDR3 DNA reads TGCGCCAGCAGGCTCGTTCAGGGTCGGTGGACCGGGGAGCTGTTTTTT. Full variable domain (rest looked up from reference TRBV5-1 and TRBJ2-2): KAGVTQTPRYLIKTRGQQVTLSCSPISGHRSVSWYQQTPGQGLQFLFEYFSETQRNKGNFPGRFSGRQFSNSRSEMNVSTLELGDSALYLCASRLVQGRWTGELFFGEGSRLTVL.

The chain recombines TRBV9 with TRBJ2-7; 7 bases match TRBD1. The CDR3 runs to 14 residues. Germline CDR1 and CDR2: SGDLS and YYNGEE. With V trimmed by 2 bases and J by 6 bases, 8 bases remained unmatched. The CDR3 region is CASSVHSGQSEQYF. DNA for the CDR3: TGTGCCAGCAGCGTTCATTCGGGACAGAGCGAGCAGTACTTC.

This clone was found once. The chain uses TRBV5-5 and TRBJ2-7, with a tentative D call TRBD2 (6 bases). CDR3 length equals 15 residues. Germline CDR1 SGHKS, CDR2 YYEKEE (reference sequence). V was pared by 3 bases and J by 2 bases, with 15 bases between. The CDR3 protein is CASSSSVRVPYEQYF. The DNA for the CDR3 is TGTGCCAGCAGCTCTAGCGTAAGAGTCCCCTACGAGCAGTACTTC.

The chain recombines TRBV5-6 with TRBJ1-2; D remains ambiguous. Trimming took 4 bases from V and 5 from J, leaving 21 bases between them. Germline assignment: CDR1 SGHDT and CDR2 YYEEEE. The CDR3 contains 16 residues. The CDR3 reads CASSRRDSSLFYGYTF. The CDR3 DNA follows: TGTGCCAGCAGCCGGAGAGACTCGTCACTATTTTATGGCTACACCTTC.

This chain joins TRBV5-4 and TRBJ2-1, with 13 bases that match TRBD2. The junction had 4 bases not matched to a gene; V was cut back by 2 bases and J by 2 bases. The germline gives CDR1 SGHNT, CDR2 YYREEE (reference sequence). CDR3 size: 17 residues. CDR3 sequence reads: CASSFGLAGATYNEQFF. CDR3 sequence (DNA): TGTGCCAGCAGCTTTGGACTAGCGGGGGCCACCTACAATGAGCAGTTCTTC. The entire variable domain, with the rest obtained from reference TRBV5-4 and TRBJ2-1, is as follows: ETGVTQSPTHLIKTRGQQVTLRCSSQSGHNTVSWYQQALGQGPQFIFQYYREEENGRGNFPPRFSGLQFPNYSSELNVNALELDDSALYLCASSFGLAGATYNEQFFGPGTRLTVL.

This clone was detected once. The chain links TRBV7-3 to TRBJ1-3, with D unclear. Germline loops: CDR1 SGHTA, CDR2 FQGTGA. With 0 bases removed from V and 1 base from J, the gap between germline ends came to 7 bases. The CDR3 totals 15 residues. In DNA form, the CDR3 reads TGTGCCAGCAGCTTAACGTCAGGATCTGGAAACACCATATATTTT. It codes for CASSLTSGSGNTIYF.

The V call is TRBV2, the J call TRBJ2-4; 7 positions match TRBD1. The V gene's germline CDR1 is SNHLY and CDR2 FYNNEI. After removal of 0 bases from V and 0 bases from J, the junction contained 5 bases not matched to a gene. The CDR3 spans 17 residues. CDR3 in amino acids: CASSEARTGIAKNIQYF. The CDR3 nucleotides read TGTGCCAGCAGTGAAGCGCGGACAGGAATAGCCAAAAACATTCAGTACTTC.

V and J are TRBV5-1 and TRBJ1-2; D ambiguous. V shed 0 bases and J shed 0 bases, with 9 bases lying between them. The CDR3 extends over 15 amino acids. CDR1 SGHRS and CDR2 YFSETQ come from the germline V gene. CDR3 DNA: TGCGCCAGCAGCTTGGCCCTGGGCCCTAACTATGGCTACACCTTC. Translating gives CASSLALGPNYGYTF. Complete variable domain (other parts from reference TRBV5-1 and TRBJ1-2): KAGVTQTPRYLIKTRGQQVTLSCSPISGHRSVSWYQQTPGQGLQFLFEYFSETQRNKGNFPGRFSGRQFSNSRSEMNVSTLELGDSALYLCASSLALGPNYGYTFGSGTRLTVV.

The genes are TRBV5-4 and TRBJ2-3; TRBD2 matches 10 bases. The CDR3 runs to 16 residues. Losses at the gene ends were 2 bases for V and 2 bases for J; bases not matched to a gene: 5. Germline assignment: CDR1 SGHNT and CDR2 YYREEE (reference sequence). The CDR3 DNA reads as TGTGCCAGCAGCTTCGGACTAGCGGAGTCCACAGATACGCAGTATTTT. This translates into CASSFGLAESTDTQYF.

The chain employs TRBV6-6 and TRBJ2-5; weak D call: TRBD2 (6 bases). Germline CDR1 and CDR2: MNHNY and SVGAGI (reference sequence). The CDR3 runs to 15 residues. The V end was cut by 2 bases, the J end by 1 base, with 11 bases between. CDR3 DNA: TGTGCCAGCAGTTACCCTGGGACTTTCCAAGAGACCCAGTACTTC. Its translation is CASSYPGTFQETQYF.

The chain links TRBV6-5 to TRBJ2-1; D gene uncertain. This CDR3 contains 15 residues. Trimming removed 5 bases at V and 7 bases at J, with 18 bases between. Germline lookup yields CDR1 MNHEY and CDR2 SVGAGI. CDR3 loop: CASSTLARPPNEQFF. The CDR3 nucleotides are TGTGCCAGCAGTACCTTAGCCCGGCCCCCAAATGAGCAGTTCTTC.

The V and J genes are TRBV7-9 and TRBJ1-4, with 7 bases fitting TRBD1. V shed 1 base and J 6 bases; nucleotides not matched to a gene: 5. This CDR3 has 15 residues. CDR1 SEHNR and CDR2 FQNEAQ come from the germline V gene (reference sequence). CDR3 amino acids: CASSLGQGGHEKLFF. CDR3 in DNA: TGTGCCAGCAGCTTAGGACAGGGTGGCCATGAAAAACTGTTTTTT.

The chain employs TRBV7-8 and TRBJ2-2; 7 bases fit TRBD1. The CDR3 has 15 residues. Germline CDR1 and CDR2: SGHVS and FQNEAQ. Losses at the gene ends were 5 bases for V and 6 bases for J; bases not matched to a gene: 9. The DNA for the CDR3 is TGTGCCAGCAGCCCCCGACAGGGTCACGCCGGGGAGCTGTTTTTT. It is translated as CASSPRQGHAGELFF.

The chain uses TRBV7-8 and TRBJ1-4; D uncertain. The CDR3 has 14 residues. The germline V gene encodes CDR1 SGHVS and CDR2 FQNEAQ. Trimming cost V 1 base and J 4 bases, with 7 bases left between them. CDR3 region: CASSLGQRNEKLFF. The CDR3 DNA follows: TGTGCCAGCAGCTTAGGGCAGCGTAATGAAAAACTGTTTTTT.

In nucleotides, the CDR3 is TGTGCCAGCAGCTTAGCCACCGCGTCGGGCTACACCTTC. Its translation: CASSLATASGYTF. The genes are TRBV7-2 and TRBJ1-2; D remains unclear. Trimming took 0 bases from V and 8 from J, leaving 10 bases between them. This CDR3 comprises 13 residues. From germline, CDR1 is SGHTA and CDR2 FQGNSA.